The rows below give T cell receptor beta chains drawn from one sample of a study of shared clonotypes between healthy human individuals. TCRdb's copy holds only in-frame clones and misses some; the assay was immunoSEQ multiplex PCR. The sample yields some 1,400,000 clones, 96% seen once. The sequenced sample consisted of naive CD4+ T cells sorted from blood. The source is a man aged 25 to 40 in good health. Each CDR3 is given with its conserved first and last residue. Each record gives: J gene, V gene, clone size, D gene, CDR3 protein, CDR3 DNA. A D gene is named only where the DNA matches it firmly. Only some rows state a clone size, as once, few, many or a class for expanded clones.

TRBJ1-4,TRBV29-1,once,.,CSVLGGATNEKLFF,TGCAGCGTTTTGGGGGGTGCAACTAATGAAAAACTGTTTTTT
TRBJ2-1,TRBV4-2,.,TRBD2,CASSRTSGSSYNEQFF,TGTGCCAGCAGCCGCACTAGCGGGAGCTCCTACAATGAGCAGTTCTTC
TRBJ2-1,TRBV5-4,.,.,CASSPGQNNEQFF,TGTGCCAGCAGCCCTGGACAGAACAATGAGCAGTTCTTC
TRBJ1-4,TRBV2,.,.,CASIATALGKLFF,TGTGCCAGCATCGCGACGGCCCTTGGAAAACTGTTTTTT
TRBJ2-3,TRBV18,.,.,CASSTQRSGVGTQYF,TGTGCCAGCTCAACCCAACGGAGCGGCGTTGGGACGCAGTATTTT
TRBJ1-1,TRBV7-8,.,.,CASRQFQGSTEAFF,TGTGCCAGCAGACAATTCCAGGGTAGCACTGAAGCTTTCTTT
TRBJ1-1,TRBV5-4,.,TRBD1,CASSPSGTGNTEAFF,TGTGCCAGCAGCCCCTCGGGGACAGGAAACACTGAAGCTTTCTTT
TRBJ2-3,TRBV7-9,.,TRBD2,CASSSGLAGDLIGTDTQYF,TGTGCCAGCAGCTCGGGACTAGCGGGAGACCTGATTGGCACAGATACGCAGTATTTT
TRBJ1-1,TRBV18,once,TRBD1,CASSPGQGASTEAFF,TGTGCCAGCTCACCGGGACAGGGGGCTAGCACTGAAGCTTTCTTT
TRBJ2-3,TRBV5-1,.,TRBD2,CASSLEPSGLSTDTQYF,TGCGCCAGCAGCTTGGAGCCTAGCGGGCTTAGCACAGATACGCAGTATTTT
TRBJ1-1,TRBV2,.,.,CASTTNTEAFF,TGTGCCAGCACCACGAACACTGAAGCTTTCTTT
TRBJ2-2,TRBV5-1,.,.,CASSLRLRANTGELFF,TGCGCCAGCAGCTTGAGGTTGCGGGCGAACACCGGGGAGCTGTTTTTT
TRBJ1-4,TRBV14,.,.,CASSLTNEKLFF,TGTGCCAGCAGCTTGACAAATGAAAAACTGTTTTTT
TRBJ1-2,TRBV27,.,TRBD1,CASSLSGTGVGDYGYTF,TGTGCCAGCAGTTTATCGGGGACAGGGGTAGGCGACTATGGCTACACCTTC
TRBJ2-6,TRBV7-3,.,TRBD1,CASSVNGLRYRGTSGANVLTF,TGTGCCAGCAGCGTTAACGGTTTAAGGTACAGGGGTACTTCTGGGGCCAACGTCCTGACTTTC
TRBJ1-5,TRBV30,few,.,CAWSVSVNQPQHF,TGTGCCTGGAGTGTATCGGTCAATCAGCCCCAGCATTTT
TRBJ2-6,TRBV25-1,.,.,CASSESPSSGANVLTF,TGTGCCAGCAGTGAATCCCCCTCCTCTGGGGCCAACGTCCTGACTTTC
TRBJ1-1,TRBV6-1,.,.,CASSLRNTEAFF,TGTGCCAGCAGCCTCCGGAACACTGAAGCTTTCTTT
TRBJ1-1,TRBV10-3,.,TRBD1,CAVGQGASEAFF,TGTGCCGTCGGACAGGGGGCTTCTGAAGCTTTCTTT
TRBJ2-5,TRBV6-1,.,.,CASSERRVGETQYF,TGTGCCAGCAGTGAAAGGAGGGTAGGGGAGACCCAGTACTTC
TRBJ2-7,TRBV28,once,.,CASSRYRRYEQYF,TGTGCCAGCAGTCGCTACCGACGCTACGAGCAGTACTTC
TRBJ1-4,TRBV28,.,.,CASRRQVGEKLFF,TGTGCCAGTCGTCGACAGGTCGGAGAAAAACTGTTTTTT
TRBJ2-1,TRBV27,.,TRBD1,CASRLRGTGSYNEQFF,TGTGCCAGCAGGTTACGGGGGACAGGGTCCTACAATGAGCAGTTCTTC
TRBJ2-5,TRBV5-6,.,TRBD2,CASSLGAAGERQETQYF,TGTGCCAGCAGCTTAGGGGCAGCGGGAGAGAGGCAAGAGACCCAGTACTTC
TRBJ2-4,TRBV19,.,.,CASTGFDKNIQYF,TGTGCCAGTACAGGGTTTGACAAAAACATTCAGTACTTC
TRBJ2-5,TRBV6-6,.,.,CASSYGVPKETQYF,TGTGCCAGCAGTTACGGGGTCCCTAAGGAGACCCAGTACTTC
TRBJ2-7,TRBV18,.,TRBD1,CASSPGTAEQYF,TGTGCCAGCTCCCCCGGGACAGCTGAGCAGTACTTC
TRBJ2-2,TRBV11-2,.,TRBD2,CASSHGLAGDGELFF,TGTGCCAGCAGCCACGGACTAGCTGGTGACGGGGAGCTGTTTTTT